A selection of T cell receptor beta chains follows, all from one sample in a study of cytomegalovirus exposure and HLA in healthy donors. Some clones are missing from TCRdb's copy, which holds only in-frame ones; the method was immunoSEQ multiplex PCR. The sample comprises some 110,000 clones, around 80% of which are singletons, and 3.5% to 4.5% rests with the top ten. Sequenced sample: PBMCs. The receptor source for this set is a man younger than 45 in good health and CMV-seropositive. The CDR3 runs from the conserved cysteine through the conserved F or W. The order of the fields is CDR3 protein, V gene, D gene. D genes are given only for firm matches.

CDR3aa: CASSGDLGQPQHF; v_gene: TRBV5-4; d_gene: NA
CDR3aa: CASSPSPGISYGYGYTF; v_gene: TRBV28; d_gene: NA
CDR3aa: CAWSTRTVQFF; v_gene: TRBV30; d_gene: NA
CDR3aa: CSARSGTFQYF; v_gene: TRBV20-1; d_gene: NA
CDR3aa: CASGQGNTGELFF; v_gene: TRBV2; d_gene: NA
CDR3aa: CAWSVLADIQYF; v_gene: TRBV30; d_gene: NA
CDR3aa: CASNLDRANTGELFF; v_gene: TRBV5-1; d_gene: NA
CDR3aa: CSYLAGSGNEQFF; v_gene: TRBV29-1; d_gene: NA
CDR3aa: CASSFRTENTEAFF; v_gene: TRBV7-8; d_gene: NA
CDR3aa: CASSRLAGESYEQYF; v_gene: TRBV11-2; d_gene: TRBD2
CDR3aa: CSPPDRNYGYTF; v_gene: TRBV29-1; d_gene: NA
CDR3aa: CASSLTGPGDIQYF; v_gene: TRBV5-1; d_gene: NA
CDR3aa: CASSFPLRGVNSYEQYF; v_gene: TRBV7-9; d_gene: NA
CDR3aa: CASRPAGTGGYGYTF; v_gene: TRBV11-1; d_gene: TRBD1
CDR3aa: CSVRPTGGNYGYTF; v_gene: TRBV29-1; d_gene: TRBD1
CDR3aa: CASRTGGAELFF; v_gene: TRBV19; d_gene: TRBD1
CDR3aa: CASSKISGTYSNQPQHF; v_gene: TRBV19; d_gene: NA
CDR3aa: CASSSDSFYGYTF; v_gene: TRBV6-5; d_gene: NA
CDR3aa: CASSVGGRGGELFF; v_gene: TRBV9; d_gene: NA
CDR3aa: CATSRDGSVSNQPQHF; v_gene: TRBV15; d_gene: NA